What follows are 27 T cell receptor beta chains derived from one specimen sequenced in a study of OX40 agonist ivuxolimab in advanced cancers. Sequencing was performed with immunoSEQ multiplex PCR; in TCRdb, only in-frame clones are kept and a portion is missing. The sample lists tens of thousands of clones, around 85% occurring once. The sequenced sample was CD4+ or CD8+ T cells sorted from blood, obtained in a trial of the OX40 agonist ivuxolimab. The receptors derive from an adult with an advanced solid tumor such as melanoma, head and neck, liver or kidney cancer.

The chain has TRBV7-3 and TRBJ2-1; 10 bases map to TRBD2. V shed 4 bases and J 1 base; nucleotides not matched to a gene: 13. The CDR3 loop spans 19 amino acids. From germline, CDR1 is SGHTA and CDR2 FQGTGA. CDR3 residues: CASSSSLAGGGPSYNEQFF. The CDR3 DNA reads TGTGCCAGCAGCTCAAGTTTAGCGGGAGGAGGGCCTTCCTACAATGAGCAGTTCTTC. Filled out from reference TRBV7-3 and TRBJ2-1, the complete variable domain reads GAGVSQTPSNKVTEKGKYVELRCDPISGHTALYWYRQSLGQGPEFLIYFQGTGAADDSGLPNDRFFAVRPEGSVSTLKIQRTERGDSAVYLCASSSSLAGGGPSYNEQFFGPGTRLTVL.

The J gene is TRBJ2-3, the V gene TRBV10-3; 8 bases align to TRBD2. V was clipped by 2 bases and J by 2 bases; unmatched bases: 3. In germline, CDR1 is ENHRY, CDR2 SYGVKD. This CDR3 is built from 15 residues. CDR3 DNA sequence: TGTGCCATCAGTGAGCGGGGGGGGCTCACAGATACGCAGTATTTT. As protein: CAISERGGLTDTQYF.

This chain links TRBV21-1 with TRBJ2-3. TRBV21-1 is noted as a pseudogene. CDR3 length: 11 amino acids. CDR3: CASSSQRTQYF. For the CDR3, the DNA is TGTGCCAGCAGTTCACAGCGTACGCAGTATTTT.

The chain employs TRBV5-4 and TRBJ2-5; no firm D call. CDR1 SGHNT and CDR2 YYREEE come from the germline V gene (reference sequence). The germline V and J ends were trimmed by 0 bases and 1 base, with 7 bases remaining between them. The CDR3 is made up of 14 amino acids. The CDR3 nucleotides are TGTGCCAGCAGCTTGGAACAGCGCCAAGAGACCCAGTACTTC. Translating it yields CASSLEQRQETQYF.

The V gene is TRBV18, the J gene TRBJ1-5; D not resolved. Germline lookup yields CDR1 KGHSH and CDR2 LQKENI. This CDR3 has 18 amino acids. V lost 3 bases and J lost 0, with 18 bases in between. CDR3 protein: CASSPPPLRDYSNQPQHF. CDR3 in DNA: TGTGCCAGCTCACCTCCACCTCTAAGGGATTATAGCAATCAGCCCCAGCATTTT.

This rearrangement joins TRBV4-1 to TRBJ1-1; tentatively, D is TRBD1 (6 bases). Germline V gene lookup returns CDR1 MGHRA and CDR2 YSYEKL. This CDR3 spans 16 amino acids. The V end lost 0 bases, the J end lost 1 base, and 12 bases lay between the germline ends. The DNA for the CDR3 is TGCGCCAGCAGCCAAGATCGAACAGGGCAGAACACTGAAGCTTTCTTT. It yields the protein CASSQDRTGQNTEAFF.

The chain combines TRBV7-3 with TRBJ2-3; 12 positions agree with TRBD1. CDR3 length equals 16 residues. Germline V gives CDR1 SGHTA, CDR2 FQGTGA. The junction had 12 bases not matched to a gene; V was cut back by 5 bases and J by 9 bases. CDR3 nucleotides: TGTGCCAGCAGCCCCTTTCCGGGACAGGGGGCGCAGACGCAGTATTTT. It translates to CASSPFPGQGAQTQYF.

The rearrangement uses TRBV9 and TRBJ2-2, with a tentative D call TRBD1 (6 bases). The CDR3 covers 16 residues. The germline CDR1 and CDR2 sequences are SGDLS and YYNGEE. Deletions cut 5 bases from V and 2 bases from J, with 16 bases between. CDR3 sequence (DNA): TGTGCCAGCAGTCGGGGTCAGGGGTTCAACACCGGGGAGCTGTTTTTT. Its translation is CASSRGQGFNTGELFF.

The chain employs TRBV5-1 and TRBJ2-6, with a tentative D call TRBD1 (6 bases). The V end was cut by 0 bases, the J end by 0 bases, with 10 bases between. Looked up from germline, CDR1 is SGHRS and CDR2 is YFSETQ. This CDR3 contains 17 residues. In nucleotides, the CDR3 is TGCGCCAGCAGCTTGGAGGACAGTCCCTCTGGGGCCAACGTCCTGACTTTC. Protein: CASSLEDSPSGANVLTF. The full variable domain, its missing parts supplied by reference TRBV5-1 and TRBJ2-6, is KAGVTQTPRYLIKTRGQQVTLSCSPISGHRSVSWYQQTPGQGLQFLFEYFSETQRNKGNFPGRFSGRQFSNSRSEMNVSTLELGDSALYLCASSLEDSPSGANVLTFGAGSRLTVL.

V gene TRBV7-2 combines with J gene TRBJ1-6; no clear D gene. V gave up 1 base and J gave up 3 bases, with 4 bases separating them. Germline-derived CDR1 and CDR2 are SGHTA and FQGNSA. There are 14 residues in the CDR3. For the CDR3, the DNA is TGTGCCAGCAGCTTAGGGGGCTATAATTCACCCCTCCACTTT. Translated: CASSLGGYNSPLHF.

This chain links TRBV5-1 with TRBJ2-4; D gene ambiguous. Trimming cost V 0 bases and J 6 bases, with 7 bases left between them. The germline V gene has CDR1 SGHRS and CDR2 YFSETQ. The CDR3 has 13 amino acids. In DNA, the CDR3 is TGCGCCAGCAGCTTGGAGTCGGGAAACATTCAGTACTTC. Translated, it gives CASSLESGNIQYF.

This clone has just a few counts. V and J are TRBV5-6 and TRBJ2-7; 7 nucleotides match TRBD2. This CDR3 comprises 14 residues. Germline trimming cut 6 bases from V and 1 base from J; bases unmatched to any gene: 7. Germline assignment: CDR1 SGHDT and CDR2 YYEEEE. The CDR3 region has the DNA TGTGCCAGCACCATGGCGGGGGTATCCTACGAGCAGTACTTC. Translating gives CASTMAGVSYEQYF.

The V and J genes are TRBV28 and TRBJ1-5; a weak D match, TRBD1 (6 bases). V was trimmed by 5 bases and J by 2 bases, leaving 16 bases between them. This CDR3 has 16 amino acids. In germline, CDR1 is MDHEN, CDR2 SYDVKM. This CDR3 is CASSVQMGAGNQPQHF. The CDR3 nucleotides are TGTGCCAGCAGTGTCCAGATGGGGGCAGGCAATCAGCCCCAGCATTTT.

The chain has TRBV19 and TRBJ1-4; tentative D call: TRBD1 (5 bases). Germline V CDR1 and CDR2: LNHDA, SQIVND (reference sequence). CDR3 length: 14 residues. V was pared by 3 bases and J by 5 bases, with 10 bases between. This chain's CDR3 is CASSIGGANEKLFF. In DNA, the CDR3 is TGTGCCAGTAGTATCGGCGGGGCAAATGAAAAACTGTTTTTT.

The chain joins TRBV19 to TRBJ2-3; 7 bases line up with TRBD1. Looked up from germline, CDR1 is LNHDA and CDR2 is SQIVND (reference sequence). CDR3 length equals 13 residues. The J segment lost 0 bases and the V segment lost 10 bases, leaving 4 bases of the junction unmatched. The CDR3 bases are TGTGCCACCCGACAGGGTAGCACAGATACGCAGTATTTT. Translation gives CATRQGSTDTQYF.

This clone has more than one count but fewer than ten. This rearrangement joins TRBV29-1 to TRBJ2-3; D is perhaps TRBD1 (5 bases). Trimming shortened V by 4 bases and J by 6 bases, and 23 bases separated the two germline ends. The germline CDR1 and CDR2 sequences are SQVTM and ANQGSEA. The CDR3 consists of 16 residues. CDR3: CSVGTKGKSAADTQYF. In nucleotides, the CDR3 is TGCAGCGTTGGGACCAAGGGGAAGTCTGCAGCGGATACGCAGTATTTT.

The chain couples TRBV11-3 to TRBJ2-7; the D is unclear. The CDR3 is 12 amino acids. The germline CDR1 and CDR2 sequences are SGHNT and YENEEA. Trimming cost V 0 bases and J 5 bases, with 5 bases left between them. CDR3 in amino acids: CASSLDANEQYF. As DNA, the CDR3 is TGTGCCAGCAGCTTAGACGCGAACGAGCAGTACTTC.

V usage is TRBV4-2 and J usage is TRBJ2-1; a possible D gene is TRBD1 (6 bases). There are 13 residues in the CDR3. The V end was cut by 2 bases, the J end by 7 bases, with 9 bases between. CDR1 is LGHNA, CDR2 YNFKEQ, per germline. CDR3 sequence reads: CASSQLQGNEQFF. In DNA form, the CDR3 reads TGTGCCAGCAGCCAACTACAGGGAAATGAGCAGTTCTTC.

This chain links TRBV7-8 with TRBJ2-7; 9 bases line up with TRBD1. V shed 3 bases and J 3 bases; nucleotides not matched to a gene: 0. CDR3 size: 13 residues. Germline V CDR1 and CDR2: SGHVS, FQNEAQ. The CDR3 sequence is CASSLTGGYEQYF. As DNA, the CDR3 is TGTGCCAGCAGCTTGACAGGGGGCTACGAGCAGTACTTC. The whole variable domain, filled in from reference TRBV7-8 and TRBJ2-7, reads GAGVSQSPRYKVAKRGQDVALRCDPISGHVSLFWYQQALGQGPEFLTYFQNEAQLDKSGLPSDRFFAERPEGSVSTLKIQRTQQEDSAVYLCASSLTGGYEQYFGPGTRLTVT.

J is TRBJ2-5 and V is TRBV6-1; a possible D gene is TRBD2 (5 bases). CDR1 and CDR2 from the germline V gene are MNHNS and SASEGT. The CDR3 sequence is 13 residues long. Trimming stripped 7 bases from V and 4 bases from J, with 13 bases between. For the CDR3, the DNA is TGTGCCAGCACTGTTGCGGGCAGAGAGACCCAGTACTTC. Amino acid sequence: CASTVAGRETQYF.

The V gene is TRBV19, the J gene TRBJ2-6; 11 bases line up with TRBD1. Trimming cost V 5 bases and J 0 bases; bases outside gene matches: 3. CDR1 and CDR2 (germline): LNHDA, SQIVND (reference sequence). The CDR3 spans 17 residues. The CDR3 spells CASSAGTGGSGANVLTF. The CDR3 DNA reads as TGTGCCAGTAGTGCCGGGACAGGGGGCTCTGGGGCCAACGTCCTGACTTTC.

The CDR3 sequence is CASSLVSSGAGELFF. Here the CDR3 DNA reads TGTGCCAGCAGCTTGGTTTCATCCGGGGCCGGGGAGCTGTTTTTT. The rearrangement links TRBV5-5 to TRBJ2-2, with a possible D match to TRBD2 (5 bases). CDR1 is SGHKS, CDR2 YYEKEE, per germline (reference sequence). The CDR3 runs to 15 residues. With 0 bases removed from V and 6 bases from J, the gap between germline ends came to 12 bases.

This chain connects TRBV19 to TRBJ2-3, with TRBD1 matching 9 bases. The junction had 8 bases not matched to a gene; V was cut back by 10 bases and J by 6 bases. There are 13 residues in the CDR3. The germline V gene encodes CDR1 LNHDA and CDR2 SQIVND (reference sequence). CDR3 loop: CATNTGGGDTQYF. The CDR3 DNA reads TGTGCCACCAATACAGGGGGCGGCGATACGCAGTATTTT. Based on the CDR3 plus reference TRBV19 and TRBJ2-3, the full variable domain is DGGITQSPKYLFRKEGQNVTLSCEQNLNHDAMYWYRQDPGQGLRLIYYSQIVNDFQKGDIAEGYSVSREKKESFPLTVTSAQKNPTAFYLCATNTGGGDTQYFGPGTRLTVL.

This chain's CDR3 is CASSLALSSGSPAKNIQYF. The DNA for the CDR3 is TGCGCCAGCAGCTTGGCCTTGTCTAGCGGGAGCCCGGCCAAAAACATTCAGTACTTC. The rearrangement uses TRBV5-1 and TRBJ2-4; 10 nucleotides agree with TRBD2. Germline CDR1 reads SGHRS; CDR2 reads YFSETQ. The V segment lost 0 bases and the J segment 1 base; nucleotides outside the gene matches: 10. The CDR3 is 19 residues long.

Concerning this clone itself: The junction does not match germline at one end; this may be a read error. The CDR3 region has the DNA TGTGCCAGCAGCTCCACACAAGACGCCCTGAATTCGATATTT. Its translation is CASSSTQDALNSIF. The chain recombines TRBV5-5 with TRBJ1-4, with D unresolved. Germline lookup yields CDR1 SGHKS and CDR2 YYEKEE (reference sequence). The CDR3 spans 14 residues.

This sequence joins TRBV6-6 and TRBJ2-6; D may be TRBD1 (5 bases). This CDR3 spans 15 amino acids. Trimming shortened V by 8 bases and J by 1 base, and 12 bases separated the two germline ends. CDR1 is MNHNY, CDR2 SVGAGI, per germline (reference sequence). The CDR3 here is CASGTKGSGANVLTF. In nucleotides, the CDR3 is TGTGCCAGCGGAACCAAGGGGTCTGGGGCCAACGTCCTGACTTTC.

The chain has TRBV5-1 and TRBJ1-4; D is unresolved. The ends were cut back, 4 bases at V and 1 base at J, with 8 bases in the middle. The CDR3 runs to 14 residues. Looked up from germline, CDR1 is SGHRS and CDR2 is YFSETQ. The CDR3 DNA follows: TGCGCCAGCAGCCCCTCGGGAACTAATGAAAAACTGTTTTTT. Encoded protein: CASSPSGTNEKLFF. The full variable domain, with the rest looked up from reference TRBV5-1 and TRBJ1-4, is KAGVTQTPRYLIKTRGQQVTLSCSPISGHRSVSWYQQTPGQGLQFLFEYFSETQRNKGNFPGRFSGRQFSNSRSEMNVSTLELGDSALYLCASSPSGTNEKLFFGSGTQLSVL.